The 10 T cell receptor beta chains in this list originate from one sample, sequenced in a study of post-analysis software for immune sequencing data. General study points: In patients, TRBV5-6, TRBV5-1 and TRBV20-1 belonged to roughly five TRBV segments found more frequently than in controls.

TCR beta cDNA libraries included unique molecular identifiers. TCRdb analysed the PCR reads with MiXCR anew, one entry per CDR3 protein. The sample holds about half a million distinct CDR3 sequences; roughly 34% are singletons and the top ten take approximately 6%. These receptors lack a known antigen. The sample comprised blood. The source of these receptors is a girl under 18 with multiple sclerosis.

V gene TRBV2 combines with J gene TRBJ2-3; D might be TRBD1 (6 bases). This CDR3 is 12 amino acids long. Germline V gives CDR1 SNHLY, CDR2 FYNNEI. Deletions cut 6 bases from V and 4 bases from J, with 8 bases between. This CDR3 reads CASRGAPDTQYF. The CDR3 DNA follows: TGTGCCAGCAGGGGGGCCCCAGATACGCAGTATTTT.

The rearrangement joins TRBV28 to TRBJ2-3; TRBD1 matches at 9 bases. Unmatched junction bases numbered 17, after V lost 10 bases and J lost 3 bases. Germline lookup yields CDR1 MDHEN and CDR2 SYDVKM. The CDR3 runs to 17 residues. The CDR3 region has the DNA TGTGCCAACAGAGACGCACAGGGGGCGAGGGGTACAGATACGCAGTATTTT. The encoded protein is CANRDAQGARGTDTQYF.

This clonotype was seen only a few times. The gene calls are TRBV6-5 and TRBJ1-4; 8 bases fit TRBD1. The CDR3 spans 15 residues. Germline CDR1 reads MNHEY; CDR2 reads SVGAGI. The ends lost 5 bases at V and 7 bases at J; junction bases unmatched: 9. The CDR3 nucleotides are TGTGCCAGCAGTGCGAGAGACAGGGGTGGTGAAAAACTGTTTTTT. This translates into CASSARDRGGEKLFF.

This clonotype was seen more than once but under ten times. This chain links TRBV6-5 with TRBJ2-3, with TRBD2 as a possible D gene (7 bases). Trimming shortened V by 0 bases and J by 6 bases, and 22 bases separated the two germline ends. Germline CDR1 reads MNHEY; CDR2 reads SVGAGI. This CDR3 spans 18 amino acids. CDR3 sequence: CASSYSPGGLSPPDTQYF. DNA of the CDR3: TGTGCCAGCAGTTACTCTCCGGGGGGCCTATCCCCCCCCGATACGCAGTATTTT.

A few counts support this clonotype. The V call is TRBV7-9, the J call TRBJ1-1; no clear D gene. There are 15 residues in the CDR3. V lost 1 base and J lost 0, with 9 bases in between. Germline V CDR1 and CDR2: SEHNR, FQNEAQ (reference sequence). CDR3 amino acids: CASSLDPGMNTEAFF. The CDR3 region has the DNA TGTGCCAGCAGCTTAGATCCGGGGATGAACACTGAAGCTTTCTTT. Full variable domain (remainder filled in from reference TRBV7-9 and TRBJ1-1): DTGVSQNPRHKITKRGQNVTFRCDPISEHNRLYWYRQTLGQGPEFLTYFQNEAQLEKSRLLSDRFSAERPKGSFSTLEIQRTEQGDSAMYLCASSLDPGMNTEAFFGQGTRLTVV.

The J gene is TRBJ2-1, the V gene TRBV6-5; 7 bases fit TRBD2. The CDR3 is 13 amino acids. Germline V gene lookup returns CDR1 MNHEY and CDR2 SVGAGI. The V and J ends lost 2 bases and 6 bases, in that order; junction bases with no gene match: 1. CDR3 nucleotide sequence: TGTGCCAGCAGTTACGGGGGGGTCAATGAGCAGTTCTTC. This sequence encodes CASSYGGVNEQFF.

In its sample, this clonotype was seen a few times. This rearrangement joins TRBV25-1 to TRBJ2-1; D perhaps matches TRBD2 (6 bases). Deletions cut 3 bases from V and 9 bases from J, with 12 bases between. The CDR3 runs 13 residues. Germline assignment: CDR1 MGHDK and CDR2 SYGVNS. The CDR3, as DNA: TGTGCCAGCAGTGATCAAGCGGGTAGTGAGCAGTTCTTC. This codes for CASSDQAGSEQFF.

This sequence joins TRBV11-2 and TRBJ1-5; 8 bases map to TRBD1. Germline CDR1 reads SGHAT; CDR2 reads FQNNGV. With 5 bases clipped from V and 0 bases from J, the junction kept 12 bases outside the gene matches. The CDR3 is 18 amino acids. The CDR3 reads CASSPPGGHVYSNQPQHF. The CDR3 nucleotides are TGTGCCAGCAGCCCCCCAGGGGGCCATGTATATAGCAATCAGCCCCAGCATTTT. Full variable domain (missing parts from reference TRBV11-2 and TRBJ1-5): EAGVAQSPRYKIIEKRQSVAFWCNPISGHATLYWYQQILGQGPKLLIQFQNNGVVDDSQLPKDRFSAERLKGVDSTLKIQPAKLEDSAVYLCASSPPGGHVYSNQPQHFGDGTRLSIL.

A few counts support this clonotype. This rearrangement joins TRBV20-1 to TRBJ1-4, with 7 bases matching TRBD1. The CDR3 contains 14 residues. The germline V gene encodes CDR1 DFQATT and CDR2 SNEGSKA (reference sequence). V shed 6 bases and J 15 bases; nucleotides not matched to a gene: 19. CDR3 amino acids: CSAKSAAQGDMVFF. CDR3 bases: TGCAGTGCCAAGTCAGCTGCGCAGGGGGATATGGTGTTTTTT.

V usage is TRBV24-1 and J usage is TRBJ2-3; 12 nucleotides match TRBD2. Germline CDR1 and CDR2: KGHDR and SFDVKD. The CDR3 loop spans 15 amino acids. V lost 4 bases and J lost 5; bases outside the gene matches: 3. CDR3 sequence reads: CATSDPSGGGDTQYF. DNA of the CDR3: TGTGCCACCAGTGACCCTAGCGGGGGGGGAGATACGCAGTATTTT.